The sequence of this T cell receptor (beta chain) was determined in a study of cytomegalovirus exposure and HLA in healthy donors. On the study more broadly: Most donors, 81% of a few hundred genotyped, fell in the Caucasian-associated ancestry cluster.

The CDR3 extends over 13 amino acids. Per the germline V gene, CDR1 is WNHNN and CDR2 is SYGVQD (reference sequence). This clone has a single count. The target antigen is unknown. One end of the junction does not line up with germline, which may come from a read error. Study-wide findings and caveats: The study found most TCR sequences rare, yet found some public TCRs in many donors.

60 Vbeta and 13 Jbeta primers were used in PCR. In the study's own analysis: Approximately 73 million unique TCR beta chains, 9.5 million to 14 million shared, were counted in a later analysis. Profiling relied on immunoSEQ multiplex PCR, and the TCRdb table lists in-frame clones only, not all of them. D and trimming were read from the DNA, whereas the V and J calls and clone size are those reported in that table. This table has approximately 100,000 clones, 66% appearing once. The V and J genes are TRBV10-1 and TRBJ1-1; D may be TRBD1 (5 bases). The sequencing input was PBMCs. This TCR was recovered from a woman aged 45 to 65 in good health and CMV-seronegative. The CDR3 is CASGEWRGTEAFF. In DNA form, the CDR3 reads TGCGCCAGCGGTGAATGGAGGGGCACTGAAGCTTTCTTT.